Sequencing of this TCR beta chain was carried out in a study of identical twins (dated by TCRdb to the mid-2010s). For the wider study: To test whether fetal clonotypes persist, the study used deep sequencing on TCR alpha and beta repertoires from monozygotic twins, unrelated adults of various ages, and cord blood. To rule out contamination, replicate twin experiments were performed at different times with different library preparation protocols. The study at large found these results: Compared with coincidental sharing between unrelated individuals, out-of-frame TCR alpha sequences shared between twins showed an excess of sequences with low generation probability. Zero-insertion analyses could be partly confounded by invariant T cells such as MAIT and iNKT, although diverse VJ usage argued against such confounding for most clonotypes. A weaker excess of twin sharing was found in beta out-of-frame sequences because the signal-to-noise ratio was lowered by fewer shared sequences. Because the same donors could not be followed over many years, the conclusions relied on cross-sectional statistical analysis. In monozygotic twins, recombination models systematically underestimated out-of-frame TCR alpha sharing, but the models matched the sharing seen between unrelated individuals. Abundant cord blood beta clonotypes carried fewer insertions; young adult naive repertoires showed a weaker similar trend, while memory repertoires showed none.

Every donor in the study was a healthy Caucasian. Miltenyi CD45RO+ enrichment and human naive T-cell isolation kits were used to isolate memory (CD45RO+) and naive T cells from PBMC. The library was made by 5' RACE. Sequencing was performed on an Illumina HiSeq 2000. A universal primer binding site was added through template switching, and the final cDNA carried a unique molecular identifier so that TCR cDNA molecules could be counted accurately. Specific primers in the conserved constant-segment region were used to synthesize first-strand cDNA for the TCR alpha and beta chains. To control for contamination, each cDNA library was double barcoded with a SMART-Mk sample barcode plus Illumina barcodes. TruSeq adapter sequences along with Illumina sample barcodes were introduced in two successive PCR steps. The Illumina HiSeq platform was used with custom primers to sequence TCR alpha and beta cDNA libraries. The source study handled its data this way. Raw reads were processed with MiGEC to extract unique molecular identifiers, and MiXCR was used to determine CDR3 positions. Recombination models were inferred per individual with the repgenHMM and IGoR tools using an EM algorithm. The analysis of shared clonotypes was done with the tcR package in R, with sharing normalized by the product of cloneset sizes. To study raw recombination free of thymic and clonal selection effects, out-of-frame nonproductive sequences were analyzed. In-frame beta chains were kept once TCRdb had trimmed the public reads at Q25 with fastp and called clones with MiXCR. Each entry merges the rows of one CDR3 protein and shows their most common DNA and genes. TCRdb, rather than the study authors, made the V and J calls. Here the sample has more than 200,000 distinct CDR3 sequences; approximately 9% occur a single time. Jointly, the top ten make up just over 5% of the sample.

This clonotype was counted between two and nine times. Its antigen is unknown. One base away there is no much larger clone; base qualities are not given. A distance of 15 bases separates the germline ends of V and J, which lose 1 base and 1 base respectively. The germline V gene (reference sequence) sets CDR1 to MNHEY and CDR2 to SMNVEV. The CDR3 holds 17 amino acids from the cysteine to the phenylalanine. The kept DNA is CDR3 alone, 51 bases in frame from the first base. The V and J genes are TRBV27 and TRBJ2-3; TRBD2 is a possible D gene, resting on 6 matching bases. This clonotype was sampled from a woman under 30 in good health. The material sequenced was memory (CD45RO+) T cells sorted from blood. This sample's cell subset or site label indicates: CD45RO+ enriched T cells. Here the CDR3 is given as CASSLYGRGVGTDTQYF. Read as DNA, the sequence is TGTGCCAGCAGTTTATACGGTCGCGGGGTCGGCACAGATACGCAGTATTTT.